This T cell receptor (beta chain) originates from a study of cytomegalovirus exposure and HLA in healthy donors. Study background: Among several hundred genotyped donors, around 77% fell in the Caucasian-associated ancestry cluster.

It was with 60 Vbeta and 13 Jbeta primers that the PCR ran. Assay: immunoSEQ multiplex PCR; the TCRdb copy retains only in-frame clones and omits some. The table shows about 200,000 clones, with about 86% occurring only once. Turning to this clone: Antigen specificity is unknown.

CDR1 is MGHRA, CDR2 YSYEKL, per germline. V gave up 7 bases and J gave up 6 bases, with 20 bases separating them. The CDR3 consists of 15 residues. Whole-study findings and limits: Among donors in an Asian-associated ancestry cluster, a later analysis reportedly found fewer N-insertions than the roughly 700-donor mean. After further analysis at a later stage, around 17,000 TCR beta sequences were associated with HLA alleles at 0.05 false discovery rate. Analyzed later, association rates of TCRs varied across HLA loci, with DRB1 most and HLA-C fewest.

The specimen was PBMCs. The receptor was isolated from a woman in her 30s in good health and CMV-seronegative. The V call is TRBV4-1, the J call TRBJ2-3, with TRBD2 as a possible D gene (6 bases). The CDR3 sequence is CASNGGRGASDTQYF. The CDR3 DNA reads TGCGCCAGCAACGGGGGAAGGGGCGCGTCGGATACGCAGTATTTT.